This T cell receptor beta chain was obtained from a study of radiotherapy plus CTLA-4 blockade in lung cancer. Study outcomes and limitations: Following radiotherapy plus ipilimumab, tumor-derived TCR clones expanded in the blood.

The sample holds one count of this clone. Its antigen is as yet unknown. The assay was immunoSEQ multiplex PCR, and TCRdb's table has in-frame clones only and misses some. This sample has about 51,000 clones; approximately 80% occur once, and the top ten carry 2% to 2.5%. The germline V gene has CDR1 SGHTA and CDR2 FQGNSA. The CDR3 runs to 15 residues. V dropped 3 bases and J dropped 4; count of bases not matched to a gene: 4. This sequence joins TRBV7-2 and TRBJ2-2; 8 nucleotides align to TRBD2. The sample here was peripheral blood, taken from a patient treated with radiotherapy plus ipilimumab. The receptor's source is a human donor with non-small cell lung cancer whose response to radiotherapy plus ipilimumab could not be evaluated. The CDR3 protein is CASSFPTSATGELFF. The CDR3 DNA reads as TGTGCCAGCAGCTTCCCGACTAGCGCCACCGGGGAGCTGTTTTTT.